Shown below are 7 T cell receptor beta chains from a single sample sequenced in a study of tumour-infiltrating T cells in Burkitt lymphoma. Clones were read by immunoSEQ multiplex PCR, and TCRdb kept only the in-frame ones, dropping some. The repertoire consists of 13,000 to 15,000 clones, with 65% to 90% occurring once and the leading ten covering 1.3% to 1.5%. What was sequenced was tumor tissue. The receptors were gathered from a human donor with diffuse large B-cell lymphoma.

V is TRBV6-5 and J is TRBJ2-7; D remains ambiguous. CDR1 is MNHEY and CDR2 is SVGAGI in the germline V gene. CDR3 size: 10 residues. This CDR3 reads CQPRVYEQYF. The CDR3 nucleotides read TGTCAGCCCCGGGTGTACGAGCAGTACTTC.

The gene calls are TRBV4-1 and TRBJ2-3; D may match TRBD1 or TRBD2 (6 bases each). Germline CDR1 is MGHRA and CDR2 is YSYEKL. This CDR3 has 15 amino acids. V gave up 1 base and J gave up 5 bases, with 13 bases separating them. The CDR3 loop is CASSQVPGDKDTQYF. For the CDR3, the DNA is TGCGCCAGCAGCCAAGTCCCGGGGGACAAAGATACGCAGTATTTT.

The genes are TRBV29-1 and TRBJ2-3, with D possibly TRBD2 on 5 matching bases. There are 14 residues in the CDR3. V shed 1 base and J shed 2 bases, with 10 bases lying between them. CDR1 is SQVTM and CDR2 is ANQGSEA in the germline V gene. The CDR3 bases are TGCAGCGTTGAAGCGGGGTCTTCCACAGATACGCAGTATTTT. It yields the protein CSVEAGSSTDTQYF.

The rearrangement joins TRBV6-5 to TRBJ2-7; no reliable D call. This CDR3 has 13 residues. The germline CDR1 and CDR2 sequences are MNHEY and SVGAGI. Trimming shortened V by 0 bases and J by 4 bases, and 7 bases separated the two germline ends. This chain's CDR3 is CASSYSLSYEQYF. CDR3 nucleotides: TGTGCCAGCAGTTACTCATTGAGTTACGAGCAGTACTTC.

The chain couples TRBV2 to TRBJ1-1; D uncertain. This CDR3 is 13 amino acids long. Trimming removed 7 bases at V and 1 base at J, with 10 bases between. In germline, CDR1 is SNHLY, CDR2 FYNNEI. CDR3 bases: TGTGCCAGCACCCTAGGGTGGAACACTGAAGCTTTCTTT. It yields the protein CASTLGWNTEAFF. The variable domain in full, completed from reference TRBV2 and TRBJ1-1, reads EPEVTQTPSHQVTQMGQEVILRCVPISNHLYFYWYRQILGQKVEFLVSFYNNEISEKSEIFDDQFSVERPDGSNFTLKIRSTKLEDSAMYFCASTLGWNTEAFFGQGTRLTVV.

Only a few counts were recorded for this clone. The chain links TRBV9 to TRBJ2-7; 7 bases map to TRBD1. Germline CDR1 is SGDLS and CDR2 is YYNGEE. The CDR3 spans 13 residues. V shed 4 bases, J shed 3 bases, and the junction held 4 bases outside the gene matches. The chain's CDR3 is CASSPRDSYEQYF. CDR3 sequence (DNA): TGTGCCAGCAGCCCTCGGGACAGCTACGAGCAGTACTTC.

The chain has TRBV6-1 and TRBJ1-1; TRBD1 is a possible D gene (5 bases). V was trimmed by 1 base and J by 6 bases, leaving 21 bases between them. This CDR3 is built from 17 residues. Germline V gene data show CDR1 as MNHNS and CDR2 as SASEGT. This chain's CDR3 is CASSEVWPGSTSAEAFF. In DNA, the CDR3 is TGTGCCAGCAGTGAAGTGTGGCCAGGGTCGACTAGCGCTGAAGCTTTCTTT.